The 13 T cell receptor beta chains listed next were all sequenced from one sample in a study of CD8+ T cells in alopecia areata. Sequencing used cDNA as its template, made by extracting RNA and reverse transcribing it. TCRdb's table, derived via immunoSEQ multiplex PCR, lists solely in-frame clones and lacks some. The table includes around 150,000 clones, 55% to 75% detected once. Treatment reported: oral pan-JAK inhibitor, 5-10 mg twice daily. Source: CD4+ T cells sorted from blood, taken at week 24, from a patient treated with tofacitinib. All receptors derive from a human donor with alopecia areata.

This clone appeared a single time. The chain recombines TRBV29-1 with TRBJ1-3, with D perhaps matching TRBD1 (5 bases). This CDR3 has 13 residues. Germline values: CDR1 SQVTM, CDR2 ANQGSEA. Trimming pared 4 bases from V and 0 bases from J, leaving 7 bases between. CDR3 sequence reads: CSVVRGSGNTIYF. The CDR3 DNA reads TGCAGCGTTGTGAGGGGCTCTGGAAACACCATATATTTT.

The rearrangement links TRBV18 to TRBJ1-1; D uncertain. The germline V gene encodes CDR1 KGHSH and CDR2 LQKENI. Deletions cut 2 bases from V and 1 base from J, with 5 bases between. The CDR3 is 13 residues long. The CDR3 sequence: CASSPSQNTEAFF. DNA of the CDR3: TGTGCCAGCTCACCAAGTCAGAACACTGAAGCTTTCTTT.

J is TRBJ1-2 and V is TRBV7-2; D not certain. CDR3 length: 14 amino acids. Trimming removed 7 bases at V and 4 bases at J, with 16 bases between. Per the germline V gene, CDR1 is SGHTA and CDR2 is FQGNSA. CDR3 in DNA: TGTGCCAGCAACGCCGCCAGTTTAGGCTATGGCTACACCTTC. Its translation: CASNAASLGYGYTF.

The V and J genes are TRBV30 and TRBJ2-5, with 7 bases identical to TRBD2. After removal of 7 bases from V and 5 bases from J, the junction contained 13 bases not matched to a gene. CDR3 length: 14 amino acids. Germline V gene lookup returns CDR1 GTSNPN and CDR2 SVGIG (reference sequence). The CDR3 region is CAYRGDSSYETQYF. CDR3 bases: TGTGCCTACCGGGGGGACTCGTCCTACGAGACCCAGTACTTC.

The chain is built from TRBV9 and TRBJ2-7; D might be TRBD2 (5 bases). The germline V and J ends were trimmed by 0 bases and 0 bases, with 10 bases remaining between them. Per germline, CDR1 SGDLS and CDR2 YYNGEE. This CDR3 is built from 15 residues. The CDR3 region has the DNA TGTGCCAGCAGCGTAGGCAGCGGTAGCTCCTACGAGCAGTACTTC. It is translated as CASSVGSGSSYEQYF.

The J gene is TRBJ2-5, the V gene TRBV30; 11 bases line up with TRBD2. The CDR3 spans 16 residues. Per the germline V gene, CDR1 is GTSNPN and CDR2 is SVGIG (reference sequence). V was pared by 0 bases and J by 6 bases, with 9 bases of the junction left unmatched. CDR3 region: CAWSVVFSGGAKTQYF. For the CDR3, the DNA is TGTGCCTGGAGTGTCGTGTTTAGCGGGGGGGCGAAGACCCAGTACTTC.

The chain carries TRBV15 and TRBJ2-1; D perhaps matches TRBD1 (5 bases). CDR1 and CDR2 (germline): LNHNV, YYDKDF (reference sequence). V was shortened by 1 base and J by 5 bases, with 12 bases between the two germline ends. This CDR3 is 15 amino acids long. The CDR3 bases are TGTGCCACCAGCAGAGGCGGCCAGGGAAACAATGAGCAGTTCTTC. It is translated as CATSRGGQGNNEQFF.

The chain combines TRBV13 with TRBJ2-7; 10 bases match TRBD2. Per the germline V gene, CDR1 is PRHDT and CDR2 is FYEKMQ (reference sequence). V trimming: 5 bases; J trimming: 0 bases; junction bases outside the gene matches: 1. This CDR3 spans 14 amino acids. The CDR3 DNA sequence: TGTGCCAGCAGCGCTAGCGGGAGCTCCTACGAGCAGTACTTC. It translates to CASSASGSSYEQYF.

As regards this clone: Other DNA sequences in this specimen translate into the identical CDR3. V and J are TRBV2 and TRBJ1-6; D uncertain. The length of the CDR3 is 13 residues. V lost 2 bases to trimming and J lost 8 bases, with 7 bases between them. CDR1 is SNHLY and CDR2 is FYNNEI in the germline V gene. CDR3 in amino acids: CASSEPGYSPLHF. CDR3 DNA: TGTGCCAGCAGTGAACCAGGCTATTCACCCCTCCACTTT.

This sequence joins TRBV5-5 and TRBJ1-5; no clear D gene. Germline-derived CDR1 and CDR2 are SGHKS and YYEKEE (reference sequence). This CDR3 has 14 amino acids. Between the trimmed V and J ends, which lost 4 bases and 4 bases, there was a span of 12 bases. For the CDR3, the DNA is TGTGCCAGCAGCCCCCTCATTCAGAATCAGCCCCAGCATTTT. As protein: CASSPLIQNQPQHF.

This clone was recorded a few times. The gene calls are TRBV4-1 and TRBJ2-2; D is unresolved. Trimming removed 0 bases at V and 5 bases at J, with 7 bases between. The CDR3 has 14 amino acids. In germline, CDR1 is MGHRA, CDR2 YSYEKL. CDR3 loop: CASSQDFLTGELFF. CDR3 sequence (DNA): TGCGCCAGCAGCCAAGATTTTCTAACCGGGGAGCTGTTTTTT.

This clone was detected ten times or more. The chain recombines TRBV7-9 with TRBJ1-1; 7 bases align to TRBD1. The CDR3 loop spans 14 amino acids. V was clipped by 4 bases and J by 5 bases; unmatched bases: 7. CDR1 and CDR2 (germline): SEHNR, FQNEAQ (reference sequence). The DNA of the CDR3 is TGTGCCAGCAGCTGGAGGGGGCTCGGGACTGAAGCTTTCTTT. Protein product: CASSWRGLGTEAFF.

The rearrangement links TRBV4-1 to TRBJ2-3; D possibly corresponds to TRBD1 (6 bases). Germline V gene lookup returns CDR1 MGHRA and CDR2 YSYEKL. V was cut by 5 bases and J by 6 bases, with 18 bases left in between. The CDR3 sequence is 15 residues long. CDR3 loop: CASSSQGLRADTQYF. The CDR3 DNA reads as TGCGCCAGCAGCTCACAGGGCCTCAGGGCGGATACGCAGTATTTT.